A single sample gave rise to the 17 T cell receptor beta chains below, sequenced in a study of T cell repertoires in cytomegalovirus infection. MiXCR, run by TCRdb on the reads, gives a single entry per CDR3 protein. Found here are a few hundred thousand distinct CDR3 sequences, approximately 9.5% of them singletons; the top ten hold 3.5% to 4.5%. The source material was PBMCs. Every receptor here comes from a human donor in good health (CMV status not recorded). Some clones in this sample may be carry-over from other donors' samples.

This clonotype was seen a few times. This chain links TRBV7-8 with TRBJ2-5; 12 bases align to TRBD2. Per germline, CDR1 SGHVS and CDR2 FQNEAQ. Trimming at V came to 2 bases and at J to 5 bases, leaving 15 bases not matched to a gene. This CDR3 has 19 residues. CDR3 amino acids: CASSLNSPRLAGESETQYF. CDR3 DNA sequence: TGTGCCAGCAGCTTAAATTCCCCGCGACTAGCGGGAGAGAGTGAGACCCAGTACTTC.

The chain uses TRBV20-1 and TRBJ1-4; D unclear. Trimming shortened V by 4 bases and J by 7 bases, and 19 bases separated the two germline ends. The CDR3 length is 15 residues. Germline CDR1 and CDR2: DFQATT and SNEGSKA (reference sequence). CDR3 sequence: CSATRPSTESEKLFF. For the CDR3, the DNA is TGCAGTGCTACCCGGCCGAGTACAGAGAGTGAAAAACTGTTTTTT.

This clonotype was seen a few times. This chain connects TRBV5-4 to TRBJ2-5; D may be TRBD1 or TRBD2 (5 bases each). The CDR3 has 14 residues. Trimming shortened V by 6 bases and J by 5 bases, and 17 bases separated the two germline ends. Germline CDR1 is SGHNT and CDR2 is YYREEE (reference sequence). The CDR3 sequence is CASTPGTARETQYF. CDR3 DNA: TGTGCCAGCACCCCGGGGACGGCACGGGAGACCCAGTACTTC.

The sample holds a few counts of this clonotype. The DNA for the CDR3 is TGTGCCAGTAGTATCGTCTCCTCTGATACGCAGTATTTT. Its protein is CASSIVSSDTQYF. This chain uses TRBV19 with TRBJ2-3, with D unresolved. Trimming removed 3 bases from V and 6 bases from J, with 10 bases in between. Germline V gives CDR1 LNHDA, CDR2 SQIVND (reference sequence). The length of the CDR3 is 13 residues.

This clonotype was found many times. V and J are TRBV7-2 and TRBJ2-3; D possibly matches TRBD1 or TRBD2 (7 bases each). Looked up from germline, CDR1 is SGHTA and CDR2 is FQGNSA. This CDR3 comprises 19 residues. Between the trimmed V and J ends, which lost 5 bases and 6 bases, there was a span of 30 bases. CDR3 loop: CASSLPSRGRGSQRDTQYF. CDR3 nucleotides: TGTGCCAGCAGCCTCCCCTCGAGGGGGCGGGGGAGCCAGCGGGATACGCAGTATTTT.

This clonotype has ten or more counts. This rearrangement joins TRBV25-1 to TRBJ2-7; no definite D call. Germline CDR1 and CDR2: MGHDK and SYGVNS. The CDR3 runs to 11 residues. Trimming took off 3 bases at V and 6 bases at J, with 6 bases between the two ends. In DNA, the CDR3 is TGTGCCAGCAGTGATCAATTCGAGCAGTACTTC. Encoded protein: CASSDQFEQYF.

This clonotype was seen many times. The chain uses TRBV7-2 and TRBJ1-2; 8 nucleotides line up with TRBD1. This CDR3 is built from 16 residues. V was pared by 1 base and J by 2 bases, with 6 bases of the junction left unmatched. CDR1 and CDR2 (germline): SGHTA, FQGNSA. CDR3 sequence (DNA): TGTGCCAGCAGCTTAGTTCCGGGACAGGTGAACTATGGCTACACCTTC. It yields the protein CASSLVPGQVNYGYTF.

This clonotype was seen only a few times. The chain employs TRBV6-1 and TRBJ2-2; a weak D match, TRBD2 (6 bases). Trimming removed 5 bases at V and 8 bases at J, with 33 bases between. Germline lookup yields CDR1 MNHNS and CDR2 SASEGT. The CDR3 runs to 20 residues. CDR3: CASSTYSGTPTLRSSGELFF. The CDR3, as DNA: TGTGCCAGCAGTACCTATAGCGGAACCCCCACGCTTAGGAGTTCTGGGGAGCTGTTTTTT.

This clonotype was seen ten or more times. This chain connects TRBV7-2 to TRBJ2-6, with TRBD2 matching over 13 bases. The germline V gene encodes CDR1 SGHTA and CDR2 FQGNSA. This CDR3 contains 19 residues. With 5 bases clipped from V and 0 bases from J, the junction kept 7 bases outside the gene matches. CDR3 DNA sequence: TGTGCCAGCAGCCCTGGGACTAGCGGGGTAGGCTCTGGGGCCAACGTCCTGACTTTC. It yields the protein CASSPGTSGVGSGANVLTF.

This clonotype is judged medium-sized. The rearrangement uses TRBV7-2 and TRBJ1-1; tentatively, D is TRBD1 (5 bases). CDR1 and CDR2 (germline): SGHTA, FQGNSA. The V end lost 1 base, the J end lost 5 bases, and 11 bases lay between the germline ends. The CDR3 length is 14 residues. The CDR3 sequence: CASSLVNRRTEAFF. In nucleotides, the CDR3 is TGTGCCAGCAGCTTAGTTAACAGGCGGACTGAAGCTTTCTTT.

The genes are TRBV7-2 and TRBJ2-5, with TRBD2 as a possible D gene (5 bases). Germline CDR1 SGHTA, CDR2 FQGNSA. Between the trimmed V and J ends, which lost 3 bases and 2 bases, there was a span of 10 bases. This CDR3 comprises 14 residues. For the CDR3, the DNA is TGTGCCAGCAGCTTTACTCCGGGACAAGAGACCCAGTACTTC. It is translated as CASSFTPGQETQYF. The whole variable domain, filled in from reference TRBV7-2 and TRBJ2-5, reads GAGVSQSPSNKVTEKGKDVELRCDPISGHTALYWYRQSLGQGLEFLIYFQGNSAPDKSGLPSDRFSAERTGGSVSTLTIQRTQQEDSAVYLCASSFTPGQETQYFGPGTRLLVL.

The rearrangement links TRBV6-5 to TRBJ2-5; the D gene could be TRBD1 or TRBD2 (6 bases each). V lost 6 bases and J lost 5, with 19 bases in between. This CDR3 is built from 15 residues. Germline-derived CDR1 and CDR2 are MNHEY and SVGAGI. This CDR3 reads CASRRDRSAGETQYF. The CDR3 DNA is TGTGCCAGCAGACGCGACAGGTCGGCGGGGGAGACCCAGTACTTC.

This clonotype was observed at least ten times. The rearrangement links TRBV7-2 to TRBJ2-3; D tentatively reads TRBD1 or TRBD2 (5 bases each). This CDR3 comprises 17 residues. Between the trimmed V and J ends, which lost 1 base and 1 base, there was a span of 15 bases. Germline V gene data show CDR1 as SGHTA and CDR2 as FQGNSA. The CDR3 reads CASSLGAARGGTDTQYF. The CDR3, as DNA: TGTGCCAGCAGCTTAGGGGCGGCTCGGGGCGGCACAGATACGCAGTATTTT. Looking up the rest from reference TRBV7-2 and TRBJ2-3 gives the full variable domain: GAGVSQSPSNKVTEKGKDVELRCDPISGHTALYWYRQSLGQGLEFLIYFQGNSAPDKSGLPSDRFSAERTGGSVSTLTIQRTQQEDSAVYLCASSLGAARGGTDTQYFGPGTRLTVL.

This chain joins TRBV28 and TRBJ2-7, with D tentatively TRBD1 (6 bases). CDR1 is MDHEN and CDR2 is SYDVKM in the germline V gene. The ends were cut back, 8 bases at V and 4 bases at J, with 15 bases in the middle. The CDR3 is 13 amino acids. CDR3 loop: CASLGTNQYEQYF. Written as DNA, the CDR3 is TGTGCCAGCCTCGGGACAAATCAGTACGAGCAGTACTTC.

This clonotype has a count of ten or more. The chain uses TRBV12-3 or TRBV12-4 and TRBJ1-2; 9 bases map to TRBD1. This CDR3 spans 14 amino acids. V lost 10 bases and J lost 7; bases outside the gene matches: 13. CDR3 DNA: TGTGCCATCTTCTTACAGGGGGCGACAATTGGCTACACCTTC. Amino acid sequence: CAIFLQGATIGYTF.

This clonotype has at least ten counts. The DNA is omitted, as the CDR3 cannot be located on it reliably, and the CDR3 follows TCRdb's listing. The rearrangement links TRBV7-8 to TRBJ2-3. The CDR3 adds up to 17 amino acids, both ends counted. Germline V gene sequence: CDR1 SGHVS, CDR2 FQNEAQ. The CDR3 here is CASSLGVSSTSSDTQYF.

This chain uses TRBV12-3 or TRBV12-4 with TRBJ2-2; no clear D gene. The CDR3 is made up of 16 amino acids. Trimming left V 5 bases short and J 4 bases short, with 17 bases between. Here the CDR3 DNA reads TGTGCCAGCAGTCCTCGCGACAAGTCCGGCACCGGGGAGCTGTTTTTT. Residues: CASSPRDKSGTGELFF.